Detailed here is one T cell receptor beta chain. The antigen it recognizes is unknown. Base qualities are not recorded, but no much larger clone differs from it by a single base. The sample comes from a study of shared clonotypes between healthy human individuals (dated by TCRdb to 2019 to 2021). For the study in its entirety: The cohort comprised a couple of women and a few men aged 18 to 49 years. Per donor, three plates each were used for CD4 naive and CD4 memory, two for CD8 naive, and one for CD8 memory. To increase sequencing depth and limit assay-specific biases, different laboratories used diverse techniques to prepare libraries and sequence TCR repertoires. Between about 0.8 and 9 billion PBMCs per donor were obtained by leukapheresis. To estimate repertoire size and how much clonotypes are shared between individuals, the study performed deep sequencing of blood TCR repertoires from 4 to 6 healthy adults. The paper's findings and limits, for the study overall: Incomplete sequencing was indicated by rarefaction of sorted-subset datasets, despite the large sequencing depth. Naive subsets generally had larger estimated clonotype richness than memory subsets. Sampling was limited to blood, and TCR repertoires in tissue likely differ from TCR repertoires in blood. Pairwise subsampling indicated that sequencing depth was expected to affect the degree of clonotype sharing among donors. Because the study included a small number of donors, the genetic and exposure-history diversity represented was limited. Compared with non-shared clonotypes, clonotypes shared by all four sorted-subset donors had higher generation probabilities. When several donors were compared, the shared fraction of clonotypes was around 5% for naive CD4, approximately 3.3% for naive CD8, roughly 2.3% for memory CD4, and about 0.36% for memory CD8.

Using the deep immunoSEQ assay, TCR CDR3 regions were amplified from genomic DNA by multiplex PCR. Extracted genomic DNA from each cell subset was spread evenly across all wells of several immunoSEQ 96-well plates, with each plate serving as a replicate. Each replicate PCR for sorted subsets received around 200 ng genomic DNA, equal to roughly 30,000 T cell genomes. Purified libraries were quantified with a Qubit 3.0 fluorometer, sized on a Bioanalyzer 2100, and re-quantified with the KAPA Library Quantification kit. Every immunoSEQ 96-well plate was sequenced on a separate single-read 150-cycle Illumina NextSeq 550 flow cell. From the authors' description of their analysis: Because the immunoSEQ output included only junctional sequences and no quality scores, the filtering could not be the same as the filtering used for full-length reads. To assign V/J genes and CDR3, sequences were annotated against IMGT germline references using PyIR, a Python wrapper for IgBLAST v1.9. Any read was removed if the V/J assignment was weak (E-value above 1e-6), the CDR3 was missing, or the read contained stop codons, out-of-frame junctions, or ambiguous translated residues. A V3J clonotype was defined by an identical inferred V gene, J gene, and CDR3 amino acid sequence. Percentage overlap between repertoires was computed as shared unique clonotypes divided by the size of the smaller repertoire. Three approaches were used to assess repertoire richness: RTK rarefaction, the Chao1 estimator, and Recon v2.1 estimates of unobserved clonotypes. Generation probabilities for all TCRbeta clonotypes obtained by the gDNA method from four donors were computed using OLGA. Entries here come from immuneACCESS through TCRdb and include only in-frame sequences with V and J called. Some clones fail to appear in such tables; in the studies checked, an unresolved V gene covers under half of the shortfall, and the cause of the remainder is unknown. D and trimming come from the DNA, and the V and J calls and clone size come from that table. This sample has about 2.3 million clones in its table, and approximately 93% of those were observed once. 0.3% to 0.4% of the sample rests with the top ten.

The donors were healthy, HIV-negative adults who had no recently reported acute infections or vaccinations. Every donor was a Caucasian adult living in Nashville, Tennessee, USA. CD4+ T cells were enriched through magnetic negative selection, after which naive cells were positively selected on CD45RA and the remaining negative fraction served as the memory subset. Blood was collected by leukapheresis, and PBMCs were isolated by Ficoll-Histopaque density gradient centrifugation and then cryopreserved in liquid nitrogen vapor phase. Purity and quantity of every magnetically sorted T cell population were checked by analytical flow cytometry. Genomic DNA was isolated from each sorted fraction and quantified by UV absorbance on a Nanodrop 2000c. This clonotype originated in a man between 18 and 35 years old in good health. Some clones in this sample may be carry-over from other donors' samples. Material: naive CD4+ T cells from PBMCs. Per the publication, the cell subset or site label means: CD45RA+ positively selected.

CDR3 protein: CASGGPDRGRFYGYTF. In nucleotides, the sequence is TGTGCCAGCGGGGGACCAGACAGGGGGCGCTTCTATGGCTACACCTTC. The rearrangement joined TRBV2 to TRBJ1-2; 10 central bases correspond to TRBD1. The germline V gene provides CDR1 SNHLY and CDR2 FYNNEI. Ends trimmed: V by 8 bases, J by 4 bases; bases unmatched to a gene: 13. Its CDR3 holds 16 amino acids, cysteine through phenylalanine. Solely the CDR3 DNA is kept, with 48 bases framed from the first base. Reference TRBV2 and TRBJ1-2 genes cover what lies past the CDR3, so the full variable domain is EPEVTQTPSHQVTQMGQEVILRCVPISNHLYFYWYRQILGQKVEFLVSFYNNEISEKSEIFDDQFSVERPDGSNFTLKIRSTKLEDSAMYFCASGGPDRGRFYGYTFGSGTRLTVV.